This T cell receptor (beta chain) was captured in a study of blood T cell repertoires in COVID-19. Whole-study context: The United States, Italy and Spain provided the acute and convalescent COVID-19 samples.

Original processing notes: Estimation of nucleated cell counts relied on the amplification of reference gene primers. Profiled with immunoSEQ multiplex PCR; TCRdb holds only in-frame clones, not every one. The D gene and trimming were derived from the DNA, and the V and J assignments and clone size from that table. Among about 63,000 clones listed, 70% to 85% were seen once. The TCR comes from a human donor in a cohort sampled during active COVID-19. The material sequenced was peripheral blood.

CDR3 nucleotides: TGTGCCACCAGGGGCGGGAGGGAGACCTATCATGGTACGCAGTATTTT. Its protein product is CATRGGRETYHGTQYF. The chain carries TRBV19 and TRBJ2-3, with TRBD2 identical over 9 bases. The CDR3 loop spans 16 amino acids. The V gene's germline CDR1 is LNHDA and CDR2 SQIVND (reference sequence). The J segment lost 8 bases and the V segment lost 10 bases, leaving 19 bases of the junction unmatched.